These 5 T cell receptor beta chains share one sample of origin, sequenced in a study of early T cells in non-severe SARS-CoV-2 infection. MiXCR, run by TCRdb on the 5' RACE reads, gives a single entry per CDR3 protein. The sample includes around 88,000 distinct CDR3 sequences, 14% of them seen just once. Input material: whole blood. These receptors were collected from an adult who was a healthcare worker with PCR-confirmed SARS-CoV-2 infection or an uninfected control (not recorded which).

This clonotype was detected only a few times. The chain links TRBV29-1 to TRBJ1-2; maybe TRBD1 (6 bases). With 2 bases removed from V and 2 bases from J, the gap between germline ends came to 9 bases. Per the germline V gene, CDR1 is SQVTM and CDR2 is ANQGSEA. The CDR3 runs 13 residues. The DNA for the CDR3 is TGCAGCGTTGAAAGACAGGAGAACTATGGCTACACCTTC. This gives the protein CSVERQENYGYTF.

In this sample, this clonotype turned up many times. V gene TRBV7-6 combines with J gene TRBJ1-2; D uncertain. Germline V gene sequence: CDR1 SGHVS, CDR2 FNYEAQ. The CDR3 contains 13 residues. V was shortened by 6 bases and J by 1 base, with 9 bases between the two germline ends. CDR3: CASRIGVNYGYTF. The DNA of the CDR3 is TGTGCCAGCAGGATAGGAGTTAACTATGGCTACACCTTC.

This sequence joins TRBV20-1 and TRBJ2-7, with 12 bases aligning to TRBD2. The CDR3 runs to 14 residues. Looked up from germline, CDR1 is DFQATT and CDR2 is SNEGSKA (reference sequence). V was clipped by 7 bases and J by 6 bases; unmatched bases: 10. CDR3 DNA: TGCAGTGGCCGGTTTCCGGGACTAGCGGGCGAGCAGTACTTC. Protein: CSGRFPGLAGEQYF.

J is TRBJ1-3 and V is TRBV3-1; D is ambiguous. CDR3 length: 16 amino acids. The V end was cut by 1 base, the J end by 0 bases, with 10 bases between. Per germline, CDR1 LGHDT and CDR2 YNNKEL (reference sequence). The CDR3 DNA reads TGTGCCAGCAGCCAAGTCGCACGGCTCTCTGGAAACACCATATATTTT. Translating gives CASSQVARLSGNTIYF.

This clonotype turned up a few times. The chain is built from TRBV20-1 and TRBJ2-5; 11 bases are a match to TRBD2. Trimming took 6 bases from V and 2 from J; bases not matched to a gene: 5. Germline loops: CDR1 DFQATT, CDR2 SNEGSKA (reference sequence). The CDR3 length is 14 residues. The CDR3 bases are TGCAGTGCCACTAGCGGGAGCGGGCAAGAGACCCAGTACTTC. It is translated as CSATSGSGQETQYF.